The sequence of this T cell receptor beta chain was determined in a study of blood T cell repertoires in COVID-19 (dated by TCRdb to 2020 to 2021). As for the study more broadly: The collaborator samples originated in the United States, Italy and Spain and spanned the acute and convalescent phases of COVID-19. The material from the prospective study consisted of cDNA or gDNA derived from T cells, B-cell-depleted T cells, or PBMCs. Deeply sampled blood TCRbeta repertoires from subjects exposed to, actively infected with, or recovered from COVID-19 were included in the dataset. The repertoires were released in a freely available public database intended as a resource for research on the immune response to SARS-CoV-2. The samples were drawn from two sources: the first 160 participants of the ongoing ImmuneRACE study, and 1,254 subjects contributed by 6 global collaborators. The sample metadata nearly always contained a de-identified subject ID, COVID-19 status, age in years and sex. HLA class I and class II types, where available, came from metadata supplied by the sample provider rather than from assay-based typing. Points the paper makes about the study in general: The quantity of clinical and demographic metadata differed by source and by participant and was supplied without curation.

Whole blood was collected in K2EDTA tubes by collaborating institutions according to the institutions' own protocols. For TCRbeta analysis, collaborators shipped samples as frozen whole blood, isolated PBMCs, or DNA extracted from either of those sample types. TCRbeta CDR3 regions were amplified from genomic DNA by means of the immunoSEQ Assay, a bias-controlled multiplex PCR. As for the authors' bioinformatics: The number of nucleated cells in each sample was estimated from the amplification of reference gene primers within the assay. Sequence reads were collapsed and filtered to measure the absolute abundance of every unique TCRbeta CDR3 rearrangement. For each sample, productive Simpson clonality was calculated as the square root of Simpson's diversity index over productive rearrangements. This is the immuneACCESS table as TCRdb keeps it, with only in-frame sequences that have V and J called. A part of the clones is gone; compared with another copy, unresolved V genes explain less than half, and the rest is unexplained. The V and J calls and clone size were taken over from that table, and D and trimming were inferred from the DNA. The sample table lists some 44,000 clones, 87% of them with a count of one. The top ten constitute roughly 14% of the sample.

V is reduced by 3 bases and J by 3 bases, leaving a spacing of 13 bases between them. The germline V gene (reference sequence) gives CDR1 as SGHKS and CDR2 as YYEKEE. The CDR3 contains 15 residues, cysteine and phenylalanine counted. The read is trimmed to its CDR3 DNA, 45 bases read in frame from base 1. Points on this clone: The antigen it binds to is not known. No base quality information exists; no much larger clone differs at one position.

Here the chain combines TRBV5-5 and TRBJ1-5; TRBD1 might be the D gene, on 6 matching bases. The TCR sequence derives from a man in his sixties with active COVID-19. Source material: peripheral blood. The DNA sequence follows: TGTGCCAGCAGCTGGACGGACAGCGACAATCAGCCCCAGCATTTT. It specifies CASSWTDSDNQPQHF.